Following are 19 T cell receptor beta chains from one sample sequenced in a study of T cells after yellow fever vaccination. From the 5' RACE reads, TCRdb called clonotypes with MiXCR, one entry per CDR3 protein. Of approximately 610,000 distinct CDR3 sequences listed, about a sixth are singletons. The sample was PBMCs, taken 5 days after the first yellow fever vaccination. The receptors stem from a man aged 18-30 years who received the YFV17D yellow fever vaccine.

This clonotype has at least ten counts. The chain combines TRBV5-1 with TRBJ2-3; TRBD1 might be the D (6 bases). CDR1 SGHRS and CDR2 YFSETQ come from the germline V gene. The V gene lost 0 bases and the J gene lost 2 bases, with 10 bases spanning the gap. There are 15 residues in the CDR3. CDR3 loop: CASSLEGQFTDTQYF. The CDR3 DNA sequence: TGCGCCAGCAGCTTGGAAGGACAGTTCACAGATACGCAGTATTTT.

This clonotype was detected only a few times. The chain recombines TRBV6-2 or TRBV6-3 with TRBJ2-1; D remains ambiguous. V shed 0 bases and J shed 7 bases, with 4 bases lying between them. This CDR3 is 12 amino acids long. Per germline, CDR1 MNHEY and CDR2 SVGEGT. The CDR3 DNA sequence: TGTGCCAGCAGTTACTCTATGAATGAGCAGTTCTTC. It encodes CASSYSMNEQFF.

The chain employs TRBV12-5 and TRBJ2-3, with D perhaps TRBD1 (6 bases). V was shortened by 0 bases and J by 5 bases, with 9 bases between the two germline ends. Per the germline V gene, CDR1 is LGHNT and CDR2 is FRNRAP. This CDR3 is 14 amino acids long. CDR3 coding DNA: TGTGCTAGTGGTTTGGTGGGGGCGCAAGATACGCAGTATTTT. This codes for CASGLVGAQDTQYF. Variable domain in full (rest from reference TRBV12-5 and TRBJ2-3): DARVTQTPRHKVTEMGQEVTMRCQPILGHNTVFWYRQTMMQGLELLAYFRNRAPLDDSGMPKDRFSAEMPDATLATLKIQPSEPRDSAVYFCASGLVGAQDTQYFGPGTRLTVL.

CDR3 DNA sequence: TGTGCCAGCAGCTTAGCTCCCCCCGCAGGGACCCACTACGAGCAGTACTTC. This sequence encodes CASSLAPPAGTHYEQYF. The chain recombines TRBV7-2 with TRBJ2-7; D is possibly TRBD1 or TRBD2 (5 bases each). The CDR3 has 17 residues. CDR1 is SGHTA, CDR2 FQGNSA, per germline. The V end was cut by 0 bases, the J end by 3 bases, with 18 bases between.

This clonotype was detected only a few times. J is TRBJ2-5 and V is TRBV9; D unclear. Germline V CDR1 and CDR2: SGDLS, YYNGEE. This CDR3 comprises 13 residues. V was cut by 0 bases and J by 5 bases, with 8 bases left in between. The CDR3 DNA reads as TGTGCCAGCAGCGTAGTCAGTGGGGAGACCCAGTACTTC. It specifies CASSVVSGETQYF.

This clonotype was seen a few times. The chain couples TRBV5-1 to TRBJ2-4, with D possibly matching TRBD1 (6 bases). This CDR3 spans 13 amino acids. The germline V gene has CDR1 SGHRS and CDR2 YFSETQ. V was clipped by 7 bases and J by 4 bases, with 12 bases between them. CDR3 nucleotides: TGCGCCAGCGGATCCGGGACAAAAAACATTCAGTACTTC. This translates into CASGSGTKNIQYF.

The rearrangement links TRBV27 to TRBJ1-5, with unresolved D. The CDR3 contains 14 residues. Trimming cost V 3 bases and J 7 bases, with 13 bases left between them. CDR1 is MNHEY, CDR2 SMNVEV, per germline (reference sequence). The CDR3 spells CASSFSRLEQPQHF. CDR3 bases: TGTGCCAGCAGTTTTAGTCGACTTGAGCAGCCCCAGCATTTT.

The table lists this clonotype with a few counts. The rearrangement joins TRBV4-1 to TRBJ2-3; D tentatively reads TRBD1 or TRBD2 (6 bases each). This CDR3 region has 15 residues. Germline V gene sequence: CDR1 MGHRA, CDR2 YSYEKL. V lost 4 bases and J 4 bases, leaving 15 bases between the germline ends. The CDR3 loop reads CASSPRPGEADTQYF. CDR3 bases: TGCGCCAGCAGCCCCCGTCCAGGGGAGGCAGATACGCAGTATTTT.

The V and J genes are TRBV4-3 and TRBJ1-2, with D possibly being TRBD1 (6 bases). The CDR3 spans 15 residues. The germline V gene has CDR1 LGHNA and CDR2 YSLEER. The V gene lost 0 bases and the J gene lost 6 bases, with 14 bases spanning the gap. In nucleotides, the CDR3 is TGCGCCAGCAGCCAAGAATGGCAGGGGAGGGATGGCTACACCTTC. It yields the protein CASSQEWQGRDGYTF.

The V gene is TRBV29-1, the J gene TRBJ2-7; the match to TRBD1 covers 9 bases. V dropped 4 bases and J dropped 5; count of bases not matched to a gene: 3. The CDR3 sequence is 12 residues long. Germline V lookup: CDR1 SQVTM, CDR2 ANQGSEA. CDR3 region: CSVGTGVDEQYF. DNA of the CDR3: TGCAGCGTTGGGACAGGGGTAGACGAGCAGTACTTC.

This clonotype turned up a few times. The chain has TRBV29-1 and TRBJ2-3; D unresolved. The germline V gene has CDR1 SQVTM and CDR2 ANQGSEA. The CDR3 runs 13 residues. Trimming left V 6 bases short and J 1 base short, with 11 bases between. This CDR3 is CSVMVIGTDTQYF. The CDR3 DNA follows: TGCAGCGTCATGGTGATTGGCACAGATACGCAGTATTTT.

The chain is built from TRBV7-2 and TRBJ2-5; D unclear. Germline CDR1 is SGHTA and CDR2 is FQGNSA. The CDR3 has 14 residues. With 5 bases removed from V and 3 bases from J, the gap between germline ends came to 13 bases. CDR3 nucleotide sequence: TGTGCCAGCAGCCGGGTCCTCTCGGAAGAGACCCAGTACTTC. Protein product: CASSRVLSEETQYF.

This clonotype was detected many times. The chain joins TRBV7-2 to TRBJ2-4, with D possibly being TRBD1 or TRBD2 (5 bases each). Germline V CDR1 and CDR2: SGHTA, FQGNSA. The CDR3 length is 15 residues. Between the trimmed V and J ends, which lost 6 bases and 6 bases, there was a span of 18 bases. CDR3 sequence (DNA): TGTGCCAGCAGTTCCCCTCAGTATGGGGGAAACATTCAGTACTTC. Translating it yields CASSSPQYGGNIQYF.

V gene TRBV4-3 combines with J gene TRBJ1-2, with D hard to call. Germline CDR1 LGHNA, CDR2 YSLEER. V dropped 3 bases and J dropped 8 bases, with 19 bases sitting between them. This CDR3 region has 15 residues. The DNA for the CDR3 is TGCGCCAGCAGCCAGAACCCCGTAGGGCCGTGGGGCTACACCTTC. Residues: CASSQNPVGPWGYTF.

There are a few counts of this clonotype. The chain carries TRBV29-1 and TRBJ1-1; D uncertain. Germline V lookup: CDR1 SQVTM, CDR2 ANQGSEA. V was trimmed by 3 bases and J by 0 bases, leaving 8 bases between them. This CDR3 has 13 amino acids. The CDR3 loop is CSVDPEVNTEAFF. CDR3 in DNA: TGCAGCGTTGACCCAGAAGTGAACACTGAAGCTTTCTTT.

This clonotype was seen a handful of times. The gene calls are TRBV9 and TRBJ2-3, with TRBD2 matching over 9 bases. J was trimmed by 2 bases and V by 4 bases; bases with no gene match: 11. The germline CDR1 and CDR2 sequences are SGDLS and YYNGEE. This CDR3 is built from 17 residues. The CDR3 spells CASSSHPSGGPTDTQYF. As DNA, the CDR3 is TGTGCCAGCAGCTCCCACCCCAGCGGGGGGCCCACAGATACGCAGTATTTT.

This chain joins TRBV5-4 and TRBJ1-1, with D perhaps matching TRBD1 (5 bases). This CDR3 is 14 amino acids long. Germline CDR1 and CDR2: SGHNT and YYREEE (reference sequence). With 1 base removed from V and 3 bases from J, the gap between germline ends came to 10 bases. The DNA for the CDR3 is TGTGCCAGCAGCTTGTATCAGGGCGACACTGAAGCTTTCTTT. Translated: CASSLYQGDTEAFF.

V gene TRBV20-1 combines with J gene TRBJ2-7, with 16 bases lining up with TRBD2. The length of the CDR3 is 16 residues. Germline CDR1 DFQATT, CDR2 SNEGSKA (reference sequence). Trimming removed 1 base from V and 5 bases from J; junction bases left unmatched: 5. The CDR3 spells CSARVGTSGGAHEQYF. Written as DNA, the CDR3 is TGCAGTGCTAGAGTGGGGACTAGCGGGGGGGCACACGAGCAGTACTTC.

The V and J genes are TRBV5-1 and TRBJ1-1; D unresolved. CDR3 length: 14 residues. Germline V CDR1 and CDR2: SGHRS, YFSETQ. The V end lost 2 bases, the J end lost 7 bases, and 15 bases lay between the germline ends. The CDR3 loop reads CASSLRPEGVEAFF. The CDR3, as DNA: TGCGCCAGCAGCTTACGACCTGAGGGCGTTGAAGCTTTCTTT.